This T cell receptor beta chain was captured in a study of OX40 agonist ivuxolimab in advanced cancers. Study-level background: Age averaged around 54 years (range about 20 to 80), and more than 80% were male. Patients with prior anti-PD-1, anti-PD-L1 or anti-CTLA-4 therapy were eligible; about 41% had some. Three partial responders included one hepatocellular carcinoma patient and two cutaneous melanoma patients.

As for this clone: The antigen is undetermined.

Germline V lookup: CDR1 KGHSH, CDR2 LQKENI. The CDR3 contains 17 residues. V lost 3 bases, J lost 0 bases, and 18 bases lay in between. Sequencing was performed with immunoSEQ multiplex PCR; in TCRdb, only in-frame clones are kept and a portion is missing. Of more than 70,000 clones listed, around 90% are singletons. Findings and limits, study-wide: Expanded clones were, on average, more numerous among CD8+ T cells than CD4+.

The sequencing here drew on CD4+ or CD8+ T cells sorted from blood, taken in a trial of the OX40 agonist ivuxolimab. The chain combines TRBV18 with TRBJ2-7; D gene ambiguous. This TCR came from an adult with an advanced solid tumor such as melanoma, head and neck, liver or kidney cancer. DNA of the CDR3: TGTGCCAGCTCACCCGTTGTAGGTGGCGAACCCTCCTACGAGCAGTACTTC. This encodes CASSPVVGGEPSYEQYF. Combining the CDR3 with reference TRBV18 and TRBJ2-7 gives the whole variable domain NAGVMQNPRHLVRRRGQEARLRCSPMKGHSHVYWYRQLPEEGLKFMVYLQKENIIDESGMPKERFSAEFPKEGPSILRIQQVVRGDSAAYFCASSPVVGGEPSYEQYFGPGTRLTVT.